These T cell receptor beta chains were read from a single sample in a study of cytomegalovirus exposure and HLA in healthy donors. Libraries were prepared by immunoSEQ multiplex PCR; TCRdb keeps only in-frame clonotypes and omits some of them. The sample yields 150,000 to 200,000 clones, over 60% seen once. What was sequenced was PBMCs. Every receptor here comes from a woman aged 40 to 50 in good health and CMV-seronegative. The CDR3 runs from the conserved cysteine through the conserved F or W. A D gene is named only where the DNA matches it firmly. Size is omitted from some rows. Given values are once, few, many or a class for expanded clones.

j_call d_call clone_size v_call cdr3_aa cdr3_nt
TRBJ1-1 - - TRBV27 CASRSLSPNTEAFF TGTGCCAGCAGATCCCTCTCCCCGAACACTGAAGCTTTCTTT
TRBJ2-1 TRBD2 - TRBV7-2 CASSMVAGVVNEQFF TGTGCCAGCAGCATGGTAGCGGGAGTTGTAAATGAGCAGTTCTTC
TRBJ2-7 TRBD2 - TRBV4-1 CASSQYITSGRAGDSYEQYF TGCGCCAGCAGCCAGTATATTACTAGCGGGAGGGCCGGTGACTCCTACGAGCAGTACTTC
TRBJ1-2 TRBD1 - TRBV19 CASSPPGTALNYGYTF TGTGCCAGTAGTCCCCCTGGGACAGCTCTTAACTATGGCTACACCTTC
TRBJ2-3 TRBD2 - TRBV4-3 CASSQETSGRGTDTQYF TGCGCCAGCAGCCAAGAAACTAGCGGGAGAGGCACAGATACGCAGTATTTT
TRBJ1-6 TRBD1 - TRBV6-5 CASRRTGVDNSPLHF TGTGCCAGCAGACGGACAGGGGTGGATAATTCACCCCTCCACTTT
TRBJ1-2 TRBD1 - TRBV9 CASSARGGQGDGYTF TGTGCCAGCAGCGCTCGGGGGGGACAGGGGGATGGCTACACCTTC
TRBJ2-2 TRBD1 - TRBV7-8 CASSSNQGANTGELFF TGTGCCAGCAGCTCAAACCAGGGGGCCAACACCGGGGAGCTGTTTTTT
TRBJ1-5 TRBD1 few TRBV19 CASSAPTGRSGNRQHF TGTGCCAGTAGTGCCCCGACAGGGCGCTCTGGGAATCGCCAGCATTTT
TRBJ1-5 - - TRBV6-1 CASSEGWGGGGNQPQHF TGTGCCAGCAGTGAAGGGTGGGGGGGCGGTGGCAATCAGCCCCAGCATTTT
TRBJ1-1 - few TRBV9 CASSPREGEAFF TGTGCCAGCAGCCCACGGGAGGGCGAAGCTTTCTTT
TRBJ2-5 TRBD2 - TRBV29-1 CSVELADNQETQYF TGCAGCGTTGAGCTAGCGGACAACCAAGAGACCCAGTACTTC
TRBJ2-1 - few TRBV7-9 CASSLVAAAEQFF TGTGCCAGCAGCTTAGTGGCGGCAGCTGAGCAGTTCTTC
TRBJ1-3 - - TRBV28 CASSPGNGLQGRNTIYF TGTGCCAGCAGTCCTGGGAATGGGCTCCAGGGTCGAAACACCATATATTTT
TRBJ2-1 - - TRBV7-8 CASSLGAGPAYNEQFF TGTGCCAGCAGCTTAGGAGCGGGTCCAGCCTACAATGAGCAGTTCTTC
TRBJ2-1 TRBD2 - TRBV9 CASSVTSGRGENEQFF TGTGCCAGCAGCGTCACTAGCGGGAGGGGGGAAAATGAGCAGTTCTTC
TRBJ2-1 - - TRBV4-3 CASSQDQSLVYNEQFF TGCGCCAGCAGCCAAGATCAGTCTCTCGTCTACAATGAGCAGTTCTTC
TRBJ1-2 - once TRBV5-5 CASSLAGGAVSGGYTF TGTGCCAGCAGCTTGGCGGGGGGCGCAGTGAGTGGTGGCTACACCTTC
TRBJ2-1 - - TRBV7-2 CASSLSPVYNEQFF TGTGCCAGCAGCTTGTCCCCCGTTTACAATGAGCAGTTCTTC
TRBJ2-3 TRBD2 - TRBV4-1 CASSLSLAQSTDTQYF TGCGCCAGCAGCCTGTCACTAGCGCAGAGCACAGATACGCAGTATTTT
TRBJ2-2 - - TRBV7-2 CASSVSSSNTGELFF TGTGCCAGCAGCGTATCGAGTTCGAACACCGGGGAGCTGTTTTTT
TRBJ2-1 - - TRBV30 CAWRGLNPYNEQFF TGTGCCTGGAGGGGACTCAATCCCTACAATGAGCAGTTCTTC
TRBJ2-3 TRBD1 - TRBV19 CASSDPGQGTDTQYF TGTGCCAGTAGTGACCCGGGACAGGGGACAGATACGCAGTATTTT
TRBJ1-1 TRBD1 once TRBV2 CASSRTGNTEAFF TGTGCCAGCAGCAGGACAGGCAACACTGAAGCTTTCTTT
TRBJ1-5 - - TRBV4-1 CASSLLPVGTLSNQPQHF TGCGCCAGCAGCCTCCTTCCGGTGGGGACTCTTAGCAATCAGCCCCAGCATTTT
TRBJ2-7 TRBD1 - TRBV2 CASSPRQGGYEQYF TGTGCCAGCAGTCCCAGACAGGGGGGTTACGAGCAGTACTTC
TRBJ2-7 TRBD2 - TRBV10-3 CAINLAGRYSYEQYF TGTGCCATCAACCTAGCGGGGCGATACTCCTACGAGCAGTACTTC
TRBJ2-2 - once TRBV5-1 CASSLLTGTGELFF TGCGCCAGCAGCTTGTTGACCGGGACCGGGGAGCTGTTTTTT
TRBJ1-6 TRBD1 - TRBV9 CASSPATGTSPLHF TGTGCCAGCAGCCCAGCGACAGGGACCTCACCCCTCCACTTT
TRBJ2-6 - - TRBV5-4 CASSLGYLSGANVLTF TGTGCCAGCAGCTTGGGCTATCTCTCTGGGGCCAACGTCCTGACTTTC
TRBJ2-7 - - TRBV7-6 CASRSTVSYEQYF TGTGCCAGTAGATCCACAGTCTCCTACGAGCAGTACTTC
TRBJ1-1 - few TRBV29-1 CSAGGGTGTEAFF TGCAGCGCCGGGGGGGGGACGGGCACTGAAGCTTTCTTT
TRBJ2-1 - once TRBV19 CASSTGVYNEQFF TGTGCCAGTAGTACAGGGGTCTACAATGAGCAGTTCTTC
TRBJ1-1 - - TRBV6-4 CASSDFPTGSGTEAFF TGTGCCAGCAGTGACTTCCCAACAGGGAGTGGAACTGAAGCTTTCTTT
TRBJ1-1 - - TRBV5-1 CASSAESTEAFF TGCGCCAGCAGCGCGGAGTCCACTGAAGCTTTCTTT
TRBJ1-2 - - TRBV25-1 CASSAEPRYGYTF TGTGCCAGCAGTGCGGAGCCCCGCTATGGCTACACCTTC
TRBJ1-4 - few TRBV30 CAWSKGEKLFF TGTGCCTGGAGTAAGGGGGAAAAACTGTTTTTT
TRBJ1-4 TRBD1 once TRBV11-2 CASSFSGGEKLFF TGTGCCAGCAGCTTCTCAGGGGGAGAAAAACTGTTTTTT
TRBJ2-7 - - TRBV19 CASSMNGRARYEQYF TGTGCCAGTAGTATGAACGGGAGAGCACGCTACGAGCAGTACTTC
TRBJ2-1 TRBD2 - TRBV14 CASSQRWATSGSSNEQFF TGTGCCAGCAGCCAACGATGGGCGACTAGCGGGAGTTCCAATGAGCAGTTCTTC
TRBJ1-1 - - TRBV9 CASSPTGSEAFF TGTGCCAGCAGCCCCACAGGATCTGAAGCTTTCTTT
TRBJ2-2 - - TRBV25-1 CASSKGLDTGELFF TGTGCCAGCAGTAAGGGGTTGGACACCGGGGAGCTGTTTTTT
TRBJ2-5 - - TRBV7-8 CASRAWTGSETQYF TGTGCCAGCAGGGCATGGACGGGGTCAGAGACCCAGTACTTC
TRBJ2-1 TRBD2 - TRBV27 CASSLSASGVRNEQFF TGTGCCAGCAGTTTATCGGCTAGCGGGGTCCGCAATGAGCAGTTCTTC